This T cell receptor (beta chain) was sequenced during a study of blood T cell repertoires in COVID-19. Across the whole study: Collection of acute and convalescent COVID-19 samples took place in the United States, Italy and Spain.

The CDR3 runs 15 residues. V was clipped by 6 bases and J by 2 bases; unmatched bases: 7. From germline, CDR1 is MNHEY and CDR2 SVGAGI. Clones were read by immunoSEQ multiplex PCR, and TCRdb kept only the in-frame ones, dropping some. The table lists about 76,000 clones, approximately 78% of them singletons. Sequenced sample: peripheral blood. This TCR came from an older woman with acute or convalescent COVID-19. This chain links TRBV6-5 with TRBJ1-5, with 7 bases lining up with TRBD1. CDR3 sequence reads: CASRPGQPGNQPQHF. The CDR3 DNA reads TGTGCCAGCAGACCGGGACAGCCGGGCAATCAGCCCCAGCATTTT.